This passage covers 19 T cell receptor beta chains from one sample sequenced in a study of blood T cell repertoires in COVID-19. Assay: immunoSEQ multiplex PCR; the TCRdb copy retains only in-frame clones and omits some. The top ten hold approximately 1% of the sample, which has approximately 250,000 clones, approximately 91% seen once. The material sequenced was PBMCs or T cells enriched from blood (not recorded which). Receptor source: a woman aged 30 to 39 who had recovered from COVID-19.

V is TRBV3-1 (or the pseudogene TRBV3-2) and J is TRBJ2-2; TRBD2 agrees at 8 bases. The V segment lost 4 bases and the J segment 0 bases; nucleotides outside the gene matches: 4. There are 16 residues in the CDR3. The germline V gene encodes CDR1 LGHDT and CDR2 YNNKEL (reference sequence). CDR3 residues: CASSPGGATNTGELFF. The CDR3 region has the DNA TGTGCCAGCAGCCCCGGGGGGGCCACGAACACCGGGGAGCTGTTTTTT.

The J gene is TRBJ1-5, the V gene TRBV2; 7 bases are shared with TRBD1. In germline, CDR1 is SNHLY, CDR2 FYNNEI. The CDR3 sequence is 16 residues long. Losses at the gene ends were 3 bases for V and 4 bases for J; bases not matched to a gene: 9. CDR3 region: CASSDPRDSRNQPQHF. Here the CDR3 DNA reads TGTGCCAGCAGTGACCCCCGGGACAGTAGAAATCAGCCCCAGCATTTT.

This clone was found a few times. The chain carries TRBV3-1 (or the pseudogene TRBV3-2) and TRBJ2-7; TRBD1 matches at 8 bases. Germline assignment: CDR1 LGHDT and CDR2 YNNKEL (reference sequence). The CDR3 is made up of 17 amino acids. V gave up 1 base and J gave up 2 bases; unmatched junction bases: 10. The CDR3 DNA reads TGTGCCAGCAGCCAAGTTTCCCTCCGGGACAGGCCCTACGAGCAGTACTTC. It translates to CASSQVSLRDRPYEQYF.

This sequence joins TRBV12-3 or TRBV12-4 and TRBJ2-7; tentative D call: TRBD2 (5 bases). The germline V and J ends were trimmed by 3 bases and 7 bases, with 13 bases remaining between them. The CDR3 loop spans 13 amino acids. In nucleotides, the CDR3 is TGTGCCAGCAGTTTTTTTATTCCGGGGGAGCAGTACTTC. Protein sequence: CASSFFIPGEQYF.

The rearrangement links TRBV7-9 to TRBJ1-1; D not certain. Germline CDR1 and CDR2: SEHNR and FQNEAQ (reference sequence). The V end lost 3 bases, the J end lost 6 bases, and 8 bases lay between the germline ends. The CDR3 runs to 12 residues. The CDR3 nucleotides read TGTGCCAGCAGCTTCCCCCGGGCTGAAGCTTTCTTT. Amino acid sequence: CASSFPRAEAFF.

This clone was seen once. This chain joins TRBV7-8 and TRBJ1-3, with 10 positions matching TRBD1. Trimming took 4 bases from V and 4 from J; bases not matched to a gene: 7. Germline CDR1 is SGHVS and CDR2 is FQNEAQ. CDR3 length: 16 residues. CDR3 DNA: TGTGCCAGCAGCTCTAGGGGGACAGGGGACGGAAACACCATATATTTT. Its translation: CASSSRGTGDGNTIYF.

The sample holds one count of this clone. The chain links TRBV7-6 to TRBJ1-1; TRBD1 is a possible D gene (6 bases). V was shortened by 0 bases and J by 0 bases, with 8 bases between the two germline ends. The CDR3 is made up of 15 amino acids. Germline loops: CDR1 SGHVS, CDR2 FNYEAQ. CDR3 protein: CASSLAGDMNTEAFF. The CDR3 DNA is TGTGCCAGCAGCTTAGCAGGGGACATGAACACTGAAGCTTTCTTT.

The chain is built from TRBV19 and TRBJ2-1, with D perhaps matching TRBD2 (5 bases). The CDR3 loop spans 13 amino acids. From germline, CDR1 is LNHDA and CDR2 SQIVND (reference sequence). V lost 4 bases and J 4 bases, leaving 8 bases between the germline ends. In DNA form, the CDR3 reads TGTGCCAGTAGTAGCGGACTGTACAATGAGCAGTTCTTC. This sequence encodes CASSSGLYNEQFF.

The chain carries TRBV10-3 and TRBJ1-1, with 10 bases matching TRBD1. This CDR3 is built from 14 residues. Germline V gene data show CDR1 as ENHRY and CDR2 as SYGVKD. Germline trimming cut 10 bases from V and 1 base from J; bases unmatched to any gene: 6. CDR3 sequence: CATRQGAENTEAFF. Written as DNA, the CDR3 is TGTGCCACAAGACAGGGGGCGGAGAACACTGAAGCTTTCTTT.

This CDR3 is CASSFGQGVVETQYF. Written as DNA, the CDR3 is TGTGCCAGCAGTTTTGGACAGGGAGTGGTGGAGACCCAGTACTTC. The chain combines TRBV27 with TRBJ2-5; 8 bases line up with TRBD1. Unmatched junction bases numbered 8, after V lost 3 bases and J lost 5 bases. CDR3 length equals 15 residues. CDR1 is MNHEY and CDR2 is SMNVEV in the germline V gene (reference sequence).

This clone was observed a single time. CDR3 in amino acids: CASSTVLAGVHNEQFF. The DNA of the CDR3 is TGTGCCAGCAGCACGGTACTAGCGGGAGTCCACAATGAGCAGTTCTTC. This chain joins TRBV21-1 and TRBJ2-1; the D call TRBD2 from the table was never checked on the DNA. TRBV21-1 is a pseudogene. This CDR3 contains 16 residues.

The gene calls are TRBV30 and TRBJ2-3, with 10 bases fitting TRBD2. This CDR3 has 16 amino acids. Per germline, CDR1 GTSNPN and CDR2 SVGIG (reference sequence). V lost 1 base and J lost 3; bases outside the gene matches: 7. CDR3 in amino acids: CAWSEWASGSTDTQYF. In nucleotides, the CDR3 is TGTGCCTGGAGTGAGTGGGCTAGCGGGAGTACAGATACGCAGTATTTT.

The CDR3 region has the DNA TGTGCCAGCAGTTCCGAGAACGATGGCTACACCTTC. It yields the protein CASSSENDGYTF. This chain connects TRBV28 to TRBJ1-2; D is ambiguous. From germline, CDR1 is MDHEN and CDR2 SYDVKM. The CDR3 loop spans 12 amino acids. V lost 4 bases and J lost 6, with 9 bases in between.

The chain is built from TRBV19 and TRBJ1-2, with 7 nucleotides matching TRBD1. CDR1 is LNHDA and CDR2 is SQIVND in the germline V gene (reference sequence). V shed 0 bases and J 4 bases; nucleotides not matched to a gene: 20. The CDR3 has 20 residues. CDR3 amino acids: CASSIDLGSRTGTIRYGYTF. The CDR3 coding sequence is TGTGCCAGTAGTATAGATCTGGGGTCAAGGACAGGCACGATCCGCTATGGCTACACCTTC.

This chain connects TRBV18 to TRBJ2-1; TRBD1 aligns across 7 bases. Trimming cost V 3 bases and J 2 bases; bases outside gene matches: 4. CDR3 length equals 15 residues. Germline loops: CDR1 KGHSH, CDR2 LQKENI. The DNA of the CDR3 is TGTGCCAGCTCACCTGCGACAGGGACCTACAATGAGCAGTTCTTC. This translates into CASSPATGTYNEQFF.

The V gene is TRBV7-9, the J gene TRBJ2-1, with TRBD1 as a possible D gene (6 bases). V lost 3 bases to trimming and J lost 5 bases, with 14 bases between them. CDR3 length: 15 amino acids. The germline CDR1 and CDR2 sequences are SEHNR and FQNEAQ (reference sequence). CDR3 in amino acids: CASSFQQGVHNEQFF. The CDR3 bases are TGTGCCAGCAGCTTTCAACAGGGAGTTCACAATGAGCAGTTCTTC.

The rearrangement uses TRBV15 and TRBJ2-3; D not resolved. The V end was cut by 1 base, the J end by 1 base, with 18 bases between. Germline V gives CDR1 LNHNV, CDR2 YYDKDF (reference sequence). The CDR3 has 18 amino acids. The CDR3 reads CATSRVPRRRSRTDTQYF. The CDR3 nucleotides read TGTGCCACCAGCAGAGTCCCTAGACGGCGGAGTCGCACAGATACGCAGTATTTT.

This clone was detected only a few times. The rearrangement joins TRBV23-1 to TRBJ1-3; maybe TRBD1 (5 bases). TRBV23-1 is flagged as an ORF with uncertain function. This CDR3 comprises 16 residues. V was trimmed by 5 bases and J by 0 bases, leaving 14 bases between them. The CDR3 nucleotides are TGCGCCAGCAGTACCTTCACAGGTTACTCTGGAAACACCATATATTTT. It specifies CASSTFTGYSGNTIYF.

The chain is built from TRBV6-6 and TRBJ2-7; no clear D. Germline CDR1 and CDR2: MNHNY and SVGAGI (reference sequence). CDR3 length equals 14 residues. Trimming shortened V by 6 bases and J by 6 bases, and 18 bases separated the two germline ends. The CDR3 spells CASSLTAVQAEQYF. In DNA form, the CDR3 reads TGTGCCAGCAGCCTCACCGCCGTCCAGGCCGAGCAGTACTTC.